This entry lists 29 T cell receptor beta chains sequenced from one sample in a study of blood T cell repertoires in COVID-19. The repertoire was sequenced with immunoSEQ multiplex PCR; TCRdb's copy has only in-frame clones and lacks some. Here the sample spans some 200,000 clones, roughly 92% being singletons. Input material: peripheral blood. These receptors all stem from a man aged 25 to 40 with COVID-19, enrolled during active disease.

The V gene is TRBV2, the J gene TRBJ2-4; 7 nucleotides line up with TRBD1. V trimming: 7 bases; J trimming: 6 bases; junction bases outside the gene matches: 9. There are 14 residues in the CDR3. Per germline, CDR1 SNHLY and CDR2 FYNNEI. The CDR3 reads CASKTGSVGNIQYF. The DNA for the CDR3 is TGTGCCAGCAAGACAGGGAGTGTTGGAAACATTCAGTACTTC.

V and J are TRBV7-9 and TRBJ1-1; 7 bases match TRBD1. Germline V CDR1 and CDR2: SEHNR, FQNEAQ (reference sequence). This CDR3 has 15 residues. V trimming: 1 base; J trimming: 4 bases; junction bases outside the gene matches: 6. This chain's CDR3 is CASSLGGDRVTEAFF. The CDR3 DNA reads TGTGCCAGCAGCTTAGGGGGAGACAGGGTCACTGAAGCTTTCTTT.

The genes are TRBV27 and TRBJ2-3; 15 bases map to TRBD2. J was trimmed by 6 bases and V by 4 bases; bases with no gene match: 14. CDR1 MNHEY and CDR2 SMNVEV come from the germline V gene (reference sequence). The CDR3 has 19 residues. Written as DNA, the CDR3 is TGTGCCAGCAGTTCCAATTACGGACTAGCGGGGGGGTCATCGGATACGCAGTATTTT. This translates into CASSSNYGLAGGSSDTQYF.

This chain uses TRBV9 with TRBJ2-7; 7 bases agree with TRBD2. The germline CDR1 and CDR2 sequences are SGDLS and YYNGEE. Trimming took 4 bases from V and 4 from J; bases not matched to a gene: 11. This CDR3 has 15 residues. The CDR3 coding sequence is TGTGCCAGCAGCCCCAGCGGGACGGCAAAGTACGAGCAGTACTTC. Translated: CASSPSGTAKYEQYF.

J is TRBJ1-6 and V is TRBV6-5, with D unresolved. CDR3 size: 12 residues. The V end lost 8 bases, the J end lost 7 bases, and 9 bases lay between the germline ends. Germline-derived CDR1 and CDR2 are MNHEY and SVGAGI. This chain's CDR3 is CASRVVNSPLHF. Here the CDR3 DNA reads TGTGCCAGCCGGGTCGTCAATTCACCCCTCCACTTT.

This clone was seen once. The rearrangement joins TRBV7-2 to TRBJ2-7; 7 nucleotides line up with TRBD2. Germline assignment: CDR1 SGHTA and CDR2 FQGNSA. This CDR3 has 17 amino acids. Unmatched junction bases numbered 14, after V lost 5 bases and J lost 1 base. DNA for the CDR3: TGTGCCAGCAGCCCTATACCACAAGCGGGGATTTCCTACGAGCAGTACTTC. Translating gives CASSPIPQAGISYEQYF.

The chain couples TRBV4-1 to TRBJ1-2; 9 bases are a match to TRBD1. Germline V gives CDR1 MGHRA, CDR2 YSYEKL. The V and J ends lost 6 bases and 8 bases, in that order; junction bases with no gene match: 7. The CDR3 covers 13 residues. The CDR3 reads CASREQGAKGYTF. CDR3 in DNA: TGCGCCAGCAGGGAACAGGGGGCAAAGGGCTACACCTTC.

This clone was counted a single time. The chain combines TRBV30 with TRBJ2-5, with a tentative D call TRBD2 (6 bases). CDR3 length: 15 residues. Trimming stripped 2 bases from V and 5 bases from J, with 18 bases between. Germline values: CDR1 GTSNPN, CDR2 SVGIG (reference sequence). CDR3: CAWSPKTSILETQYF. CDR3 coding DNA: TGTGCCTGGAGTCCTAAGACTAGTATCTTGGAGACCCAGTACTTC.

CDR3: CASSKGALSNYGYTF. Here the CDR3 DNA reads TGTGCCAGCAGCAAAGGCGCCTTATCTAACTATGGCTACACCTTC. The rearrangement uses TRBV21-1 and TRBJ1-2. TRBV21-1 constitutes a pseudogene. This CDR3 spans 15 amino acids.

The V gene is TRBV10-2, the J gene TRBJ2-3; D is uncertain. The CDR3 runs to 13 residues. The germline V and J ends were trimmed by 6 bases and 3 bases, with 10 bases remaining between them. Germline CDR1 and CDR2: WSHSY and SAAADI. The CDR3 DNA reads as TGCGCCAGCAGGGCTGGCCCGACAGATACGCAGTATTTT. This gives the protein CASRAGPTDTQYF.

The chain recombines TRBV5-4 with TRBJ2-1, with unresolved D. This CDR3 is built from 13 residues. Germline V gene sequence: CDR1 SGHNT, CDR2 YYREEE (reference sequence). Deletions cut 3 bases from V and 9 bases from J, with 13 bases between. CDR3 region: CASSSKNVGEQFF. Here the CDR3 DNA reads TGTGCCAGCAGCTCTAAGAATGTTGGTGAGCAGTTCTTC. Using reference TRBV5-4 and TRBJ2-1 for the parts outside the CDR3, the full variable domain is ETGVTQSPTHLIKTRGQQVTLRCSSQSGHNTVSWYQQALGQGPQFIFQYYREEENGRGNFPPRFSGLQFPNYSSELNVNALELDDSALYLCASSSKNVGEQFFGPGTRLTVL.

V usage is TRBV9 and J usage is TRBJ2-2; D possibly corresponds to TRBD2 (7 bases). Germline assignment: CDR1 SGDLS and CDR2 YYNGEE. The CDR3 sequence is 16 residues long. V was cut by 3 bases and J by 4 bases, with 16 bases left in between. The CDR3 sequence is CASSAEGGRVTGELFF. DNA of the CDR3: TGTGCCAGCAGCGCCGAGGGGGGGCGTGTCACCGGGGAGCTGTTTTTT.

This clone was found once. The chain carries TRBV11-2 and TRBJ2-7, with D possibly being TRBD1 (5 bases). CDR3 size: 16 residues. V was pared by 3 bases and J by 5 bases, with 20 bases between. CDR1 SGHAT and CDR2 FQNNGV come from the germline V gene. CDR3 sequence: CASSFQDTWLGNEQYF. Written as DNA, the CDR3 is TGTGCCAGCAGCTTCCAGGACACCTGGCTTGGTAACGAGCAGTACTTC.

This chain joins TRBV10-2 and TRBJ1-3, with 7 bases fitting TRBD1. Germline V gene data show CDR1 as WSHSY and CDR2 as SAAADI. Losses at the gene ends were 6 bases for V and 0 bases for J; bases not matched to a gene: 8. This CDR3 comprises 16 residues. The CDR3 region is CASSSSPGGSGNTIYF. CDR3 bases: TGCGCCAGCAGCAGTTCCCCAGGGGGCTCTGGAAACACCATATATTTT.

The chain recombines TRBV29-1 with TRBJ2-7; 7 bases are a match to TRBD1. The germline V gene has CDR1 SQVTM and CDR2 ANQGSEA. This CDR3 has 12 amino acids. Losses at the gene ends were 7 bases for V and 3 bases for J; bases not matched to a gene: 6. CDR3 sequence: CSATTGLYEQYF. The CDR3 region has the DNA TGCAGCGCCACGACAGGGCTCTACGAGCAGTACTTC.

The sample holds one count of this clone. The chain's CDR3 is CASRAGDTDTQYF. The CDR3 DNA follows: TGTGCCAGCAGGGCGGGGGACACAGATACGCAGTATTTT. V is TRBV12-3 or TRBV12-4 and J is TRBJ2-3; 7 bases are shared with TRBD2. Losses at the gene ends were 6 bases for V and 2 bases for J; bases not matched to a gene: 2. This CDR3 comprises 13 residues.

The V gene is TRBV4-2, the J gene TRBJ2-2, with 12 bases identical to TRBD1. There are 15 residues in the CDR3. Germline V gene data show CDR1 as LGHNA and CDR2 as YNFKEQ. The J segment lost 7 bases and the V segment lost 3 bases, leaving 3 bases of the junction unmatched. Here the CDR3 DNA reads TGTGCCAGCAGCCAGGGGACAGGGGGCGGCGGGGAGCTGTTTTTT. It translates to CASSQGTGGGGELFF.

This clone was recorded only once. This rearrangement joins TRBV4-2 to TRBJ2-7, with 12 bases identical to TRBD2. This CDR3 contains 15 residues. The V gene's germline CDR1 is LGHNA and CDR2 YNFKEQ. With V trimmed by 1 base and J by 3 bases, 1 base remained unmatched. The CDR3 DNA reads as TGTGCCAGCAGCCAAGGGACTAGCGGGGTCTACGAGCAGTACTTC. Its translation is CASSQGTSGVYEQYF.

The chain employs TRBV6-2 or TRBV6-3 and TRBJ1-6; 8 bases fit TRBD1. Germline V lookup: CDR1 MNHEY, CDR2 SVGEGT. With 4 bases clipped from V and 9 bases from J, the junction kept 8 bases outside the gene matches. The CDR3 consists of 15 residues. The CDR3 region is CASSSRQGRISPLHF. CDR3 nucleotides: TGTGCCAGCAGTTCCAGACAGGGGAGGATTTCACCCCTCCACTTT.

The V gene is TRBV7-9, the J gene TRBJ1-1, with a tentative D call TRBD1 (6 bases). The CDR3 spans 14 residues. V was clipped by 7 bases and J by 4 bases, with 16 bases between them. The germline gives CDR1 SEHNR, CDR2 FQNEAQ (reference sequence). The chain's CDR3 is CASIETGHGTEAFF. CDR3 DNA: TGTGCCAGCATCGAAACAGGGCATGGCACTGAAGCTTTCTTT.

This chain uses TRBV6-5 with TRBJ2-5; D not certain. V shed 0 bases and J shed 5 bases, with 7 bases lying between them. CDR3 length equals 13 residues. Germline V CDR1 and CDR2: MNHEY, SVGAGI. In nucleotides, the CDR3 is TGTGCCAGCAGTTACTCCGGGTACGAGACCCAGTACTTC. This gives the protein CASSYSGYETQYF.

The V and J genes are TRBV23-1 and TRBJ1-1, with TRBD1 identical over 8 bases. TRBV23-1 is recorded as an ORF, its role being uncertain. With V trimmed by 8 bases and J by 1 base, 9 bases remained unmatched. CDR3 length: 15 residues. The CDR3 DNA is TGCGCCAGCGGTCTCCGGGACAGGAAGAACACTGAAGCTTTCTTT. This gives the protein CASGLRDRKNTEAFF.

J is TRBJ2-1 and V is TRBV25-1; no definite D call. Looked up from germline, CDR1 is MGHDK and CDR2 is SYGVNS. There are 15 residues in the CDR3. V was clipped by 3 bases and J by 2 bases, with 11 bases between them. CDR3 sequence reads: CASSDPVHTYNEQFF. The CDR3 region has the DNA TGTGCCAGCAGTGATCCGGTCCATACCTACAATGAGCAGTTCTTC.

This clone was observed a handful of times. The rearrangement joins TRBV30 to TRBJ1-6; possibly TRBD1 for D (6 bases). V was clipped by 1 base and J by 9 bases, with 22 bases between them. This CDR3 contains 17 residues. Germline loops: CDR1 GTSNPN, CDR2 SVGIG (reference sequence). The CDR3 reads CAWSGLGGAGLASPLHF. For the CDR3, the DNA is TGTGCCTGGAGTGGGCTGGGGGGGGCAGGGTTGGCTTCACCCCTCCACTTT. Full variable domain (missing parts from reference TRBV30 and TRBJ1-6): SQTIHQWPATLVQPVGSPLSLECTVEGTSNPNLYWYRQAAGRGLQLLFYSVGIGQISSEVPQNLSASRPQDRQFILSSKKLLLSDSGFYLCAWSGLGGAGLASPLHFGNGTRLTVT.

The rearrangement links TRBV18 to TRBJ2-1, with 8 bases aligning to TRBD1. The germline V gene encodes CDR1 KGHSH and CDR2 LQKENI. This CDR3 is 15 amino acids long. Unmatched junction bases numbered 11, after V lost 5 bases and J lost 8 bases. CDR3 loop: CASSGRGTGRDEQFF. Written as DNA, the CDR3 is TGTGCCAGCTCAGGACGAGGGACAGGAAGGGATGAGCAGTTCTTC. Full variable domain (missing parts from reference TRBV18 and TRBJ2-1): NAGVMQNPRHLVRRRGQEARLRCSPMKGHSHVYWYRQLPEEGLKFMVYLQKENIIDESGMPKERFSAEFPKEGPSILRIQQVVRGDSAAYFCASSGRGTGRDEQFFGPGTRLTVL.

The rearrangement joins TRBV30 to TRBJ1-3, with D possibly matching TRBD1 (5 bases). The germline V and J ends were trimmed by 4 bases and 8 bases, with 9 bases remaining between them. The CDR3 length is 11 residues. The V gene's germline CDR1 is GTSNPN and CDR2 SVGIG (reference sequence). The CDR3 bases are TGTGCCTGGACAGGGTACGACACCATATATTTT. Protein: CAWTGYDTIYF.

The V call is TRBV9, the J call TRBJ1-4; D ambiguous. CDR1 and CDR2 (germline): SGDLS, YYNGEE. The CDR3 covers 16 residues. V was pared by 3 bases and J by 0 bases, with 12 bases between. The CDR3 region is CASSARPVATNEKLFF. The CDR3, as DNA: TGTGCCAGCAGCGCCAGGCCAGTTGCAACTAATGAAAAACTGTTTTTT.

The chain recombines TRBV5-1 with TRBJ1-2; D not certain. Germline CDR1 and CDR2: SGHRS and YFSETQ. This CDR3 region has 13 residues. V lost 0 bases and J lost 7, with 10 bases in between. CDR3 region: CASSLDTQRGYTF. CDR3 coding DNA: TGCGCCAGCAGCTTGGATACACAACGTGGCTACACCTTC.

The genes are TRBV10-2 and TRBJ2-7, with TRBD1 matching 8 bases. V was pared by 1 base and J by 4 bases, with 9 bases of the junction left unmatched. The CDR3 is 16 amino acids. Germline assignment: CDR1 WSHSY and CDR2 SAAADI. CDR3: CASSEWGQALGYEQYF. The DNA for the CDR3 is TGCGCCAGCAGTGAGTGGGGACAGGCATTGGGTTACGAGCAGTACTTC.